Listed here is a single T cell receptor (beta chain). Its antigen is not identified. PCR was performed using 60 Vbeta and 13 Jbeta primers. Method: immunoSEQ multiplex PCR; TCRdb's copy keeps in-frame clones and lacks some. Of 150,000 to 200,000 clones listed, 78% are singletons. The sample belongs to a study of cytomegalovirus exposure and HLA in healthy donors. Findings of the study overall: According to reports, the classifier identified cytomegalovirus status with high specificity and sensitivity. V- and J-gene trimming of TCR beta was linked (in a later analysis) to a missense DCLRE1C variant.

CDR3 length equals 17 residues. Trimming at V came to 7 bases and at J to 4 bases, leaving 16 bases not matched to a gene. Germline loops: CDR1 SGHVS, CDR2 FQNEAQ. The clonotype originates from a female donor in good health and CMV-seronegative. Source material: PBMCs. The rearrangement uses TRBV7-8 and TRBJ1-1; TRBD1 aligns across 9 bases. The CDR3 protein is CASTLSPYTGGRTEAFF. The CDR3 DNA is TGTGCCAGCACCCTGTCCCCTTATACAGGGGGCCGCACTGAAGCTTTCTTT. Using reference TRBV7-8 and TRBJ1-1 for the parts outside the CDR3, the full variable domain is GAGVSQSPRYKVAKRGQDVALRCDPISGHVSLFWYQQALGQGPEFLTYFQNEAQLDKSGLPSDRFFAERPEGSVSTLKIQRTQQEDSAVYLCASTLSPYTGGRTEAFFGQGTRLTVV.